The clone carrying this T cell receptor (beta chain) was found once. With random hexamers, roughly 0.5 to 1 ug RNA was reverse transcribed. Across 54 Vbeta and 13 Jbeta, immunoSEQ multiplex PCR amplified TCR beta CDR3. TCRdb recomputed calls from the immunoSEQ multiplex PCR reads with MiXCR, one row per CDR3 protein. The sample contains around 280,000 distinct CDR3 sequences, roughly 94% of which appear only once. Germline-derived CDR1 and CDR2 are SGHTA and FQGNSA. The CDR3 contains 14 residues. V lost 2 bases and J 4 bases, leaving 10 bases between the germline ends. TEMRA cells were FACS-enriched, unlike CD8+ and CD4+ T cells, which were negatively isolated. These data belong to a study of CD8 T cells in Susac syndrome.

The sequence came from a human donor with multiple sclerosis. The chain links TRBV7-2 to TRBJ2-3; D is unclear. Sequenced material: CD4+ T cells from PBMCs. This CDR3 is CASSLWPSSDTQYF. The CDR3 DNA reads TGTGCCAGCAGCTTATGGCCATCCTCAGATACGCAGTATTTT.